This T cell receptor (beta chain) was identified during a study of blood T cell repertoires in COVID-19. Authors' methods: Counts of nucleated cells, estimated from reference gene primer amplification, were obtained. Profiled with immunoSEQ multiplex PCR; TCRdb holds only in-frame clones, not every one. V and J calls and clone size are copied from that table; D and trimming were computed from the DNA. The sample has approximately 180,000 clones, approximately 88% seen once. Seattle cases were enrolled at active infection and followed longitudinally. The CDR3 extends over 14 amino acids. V was clipped by 5 bases and J by 0 bases, with 11 bases between them. Germline values: CDR1 SGHNT, CDR2 YENEEA.

J is TRBJ2-7 and V is TRBV11-3; D is ambiguous. The TCR sequence derives from a middle-aged woman with COVID-19, enrolled during active disease. Sequenced input: peripheral blood. CDR3 protein: CASSQARSSYEQYF. For the CDR3, the DNA is TGTGCCAGCAGCCAAGCAAGAAGCTCCTACGAGCAGTACTTC.